This is a list of T cell receptor beta chains from one sample in a study of blood T cell repertoires in COVID-19. Generated by immunoSEQ multiplex PCR, the TCRdb table keeps only in-frame clones and is missing some. Of about 120,000 clones detected, around four fifths appear once; the ten largest clones hold about 2.2%. Source material: peripheral blood. These receptors were taken from a man between 25 and 39 years old with acute or convalescent COVID-19. Each CDR3 is given with its conserved first and last residue. Fields, in order: D gene, J gene, clone size, V gene, CDR3 protein, CDR3 DNA. D genes are given only for firm matches. Some rows mark clone size as missing; the rest say once, few, many or name a class of expanded clone.

-	TRBJ2-5	few	TRBV19	CASSGSQETQYF	TGTGCCAGCTCCGGGTCCCAAGAGACCCAGTACTTC
TRBD2	TRBJ2-3	-	TRBV27	CASSFSGITDTQYF	TGTGCCAGCAGTTTTAGCGGGATCACAGATACGCAGTATTTT
-	TRBJ2-3	-	TRBV15	CATSSDRISTDTQYF	TGTGCCACCAGCAGCGACAGGATTAGCACAGATACGCAGTATTTT
-	TRBJ1-2	-	TRBV6-5	CASSYSSANGYTF	TGTGCCAGCAGTTACTCTTCCGCTAATGGCTACACCTTC
TRBD1	TRBJ1-2	few	TRBV13	CASSSSGTVYGYTF	TGTGCCAGCAGCTCATCCGGGACAGTCTATGGCTACACCTTC
-	TRBJ1-1	few	TRBV14	CASSQLTGMNTEAFF	TGTGCCAGCAGCCAACTTACAGGGATGAACACTGAAGCTTTCTTT
-	TRBJ1-6	-	TRBV12-3/TRBV12-4	CASSFDGESPLHF	TGTGCCAGCAGTTTTGACGGGGAATCACCCCTCCACTTT
-	TRBJ2-1	-	TRBV4-2	CASSPTATRGNEQFF	TGTGCCAGCAGCCCAACTGCCACGCGGGGTAATGAGCAGTTCTTC
TRBD1	TRBJ1-1	-	TRBV5-4	CASSLYGGQAAVEAFF	TGTGCCAGCAGCCTATACGGAGGACAGGCGGCCGTTGAAGCTTTCTTT
-	TRBJ2-1	-	TRBV19	CASSEQGHNEQFF	TGTGCCAGTAGTGAACAGGGTCACAATGAGCAGTTCTTC
-	TRBJ2-2	-	TRBV10-3	CASGPYTGELFF	TGTGCCAGCGGGCCCTACACCGGGGAGCTGTTTTTT
-	TRBJ2-2	-	TRBV7-8	CASRPETGGPGELFF	TGTGCCAGCAGGCCCGAAACGGGGGGCCCCGGGGAGCTGTTTTTT
TRBD1	TRBJ2-2	-	TRBV19	CASRSGQGLSGELFF	TGTGCCAGTAGGTCGGGACAGGGTCTTTCCGGGGAGCTGTTTTTT
-	TRBJ1-2	-	TRBV4-1	CASSQERHPNYGYTF	TGCGCCAGCAGCCAAGAGCGGCACCCTAACTATGGCTACACCTTC
-	TRBJ2-5	-	TRBV27	CASSLGRNQETQYF	TGTGCCAGCAGTTTAGGCAGAAACCAAGAGACCCAGTACTTC
-	TRBJ2-3	-	TRBV20-1	CSAYEDTQYF	TGCAGTGCTTATGAGGATACGCAGTATTTT
TRBD1	TRBJ1-1	-	TRBV3-1/TRBV3-2	CASSRPQGATEAFF	TGTGCCAGCAGCCGGCCTCAGGGGGCCACTGAAGCTTTCTTT
TRBD1	TRBJ2-3	-	TRBV7-9	CASSSGQGAVLSTDTQYF	TGTGCCAGCAGCTCGGGACAGGGGGCGGTTCTCAGCACAGATACGCAGTATTTT
-	TRBJ2-7	-	TRBV3-1/TRBV3-2	CASSQGAGNNEQYF	TGTGCCAGCAGCCAAGGGGCGGGGAACAACGAGCAGTACTTC
TRBD2	TRBJ2-2	-	TRBV5-3	CARSLGLAGGPKNTGELFF	TGTGCCAGAAGCTTGGGACTAGCGGGAGGTCCCAAGAACACCGGGGAGCTGTTTTTT
-	TRBJ1-1	-	TRBV3-1/TRBV3-2	CASSQVGGMNTEAFF	TGTGCCAGCAGCCAAGTGGGCGGGATGAACACTGAAGCTTTCTTT
-	TRBJ2-7	-	TRBV4-3	CASSQEWQNPYEQYF	TGCGCCAGCAGCCAAGAATGGCAGAATCCCTACGAGCAGTACTTC
TRBD1	TRBJ2-3	-	TRBV7-6	CASSPRDRFSTDTQYF	TGTGCCAGCAGCCCCCGGGACAGGTTTAGCACAGATACGCAGTATTTT
TRBD1	TRBJ1-1	few	TRBV2	CASRSGTGSMNTEAFF	TGTGCCAGCAGATCCGGGACAGGGTCTATGAACACTGAAGCTTTCTTT
TRBD1	TRBJ2-5	-	TRBV27	CASSSGTGEETQYF	TGTGCCAGCAGTTCCGGGACAGGGGAAGAGACCCAGTACTTC
-	TRBJ1-2	-	TRBV30	CAWSVIEGYTF	TGTGCCTGGAGTGTCATTGAGGGCTACACCTTC
-	TRBJ1-2	few	TRBV19	CASSGEGNHYGYTF	TGTGCCAGTAGTGGGGAGGGAAACCACTATGGCTACACCTTC